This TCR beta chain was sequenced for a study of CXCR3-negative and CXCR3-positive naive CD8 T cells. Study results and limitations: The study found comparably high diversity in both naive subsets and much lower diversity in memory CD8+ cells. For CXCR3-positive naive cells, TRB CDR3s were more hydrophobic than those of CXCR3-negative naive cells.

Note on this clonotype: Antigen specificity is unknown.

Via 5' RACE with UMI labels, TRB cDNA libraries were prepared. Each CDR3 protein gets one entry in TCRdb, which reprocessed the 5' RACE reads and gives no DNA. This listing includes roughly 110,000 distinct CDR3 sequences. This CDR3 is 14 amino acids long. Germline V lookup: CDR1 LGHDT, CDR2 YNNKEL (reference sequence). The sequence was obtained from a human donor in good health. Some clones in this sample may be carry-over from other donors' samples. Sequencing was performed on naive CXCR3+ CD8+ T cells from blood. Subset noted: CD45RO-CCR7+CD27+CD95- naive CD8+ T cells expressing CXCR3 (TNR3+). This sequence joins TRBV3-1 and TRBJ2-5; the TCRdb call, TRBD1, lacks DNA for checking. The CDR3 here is CASSPDSFQETQYF.